What follows is one T cell receptor (beta chain) and its context. Its antigen target is currently unknown. One base away there is no much larger clone; base qualities are not given. The germline V gene (reference sequence) gives CDR1 as SEHNR and CDR2 as FQNEAQ. V and J are truncated by 6 bases and 6 bases respectively, leaving an intervening sequence of 14 bases. The CDR3 runs 14 residues from the cysteine to the phenylalanine. Only CDR3 DNA is held: 42 bases, read in frame from base 1. The data were obtained in a study of Tregs in tolerant kidney transplant recipients (dated by TCRdb to the late 2010s). Regarding the research as a whole: Before combined kidney and bone marrow transplantation, this study identified donor-specific regulatory T cells using TCRbeta sequencing and then followed those same cells after transplant. TCRbeta repertoire sequencing was used in a few healthy controls to compare several methods for expanding Tregs specific for an allogeneic donor.

Broader findings and caveats from the paper: Because only a small number of patients were included, the study had limitations, and the results will need to be validated in larger populations as well as under other immunosuppression protocols. Biological reproducibility was not examined directly, but technical replication error appeared to be minimal. Expanding Tregs with activated donor B cells appeared to identify the most biologically relevant and donor-specific TCRbeta repertoire.

Genomic DNA was extracted from sorted cells with the QIAGEN DNeasy Blood and Tissue Kit for TCRbeta CDR3 sequencing. High-throughput TCRbeta CDR3 sequencing, which included PCR amplification with bias correction and internal controls, was done commercially through immunoSEQ. For the original study's pipeline: A unique productive TCRbeta sequence was defined by the CDR3 nucleotide sequence when primers matched, and otherwise by the CDR3 amino acid sequence together with the Vbeta and Jbeta genes. Sorting error was corrected by removing sequences shared between sorted populations at a frequency ratio of 2:1 or less, and the remaining shared sequences were assigned to the higher population. A sequence was defined as donor-reactive if the sequence was expanded at least 5-fold in CFSE-low cells compared with unstimulated cells and had a frequency of at least 0.01% in CFSE-low cells. Jensen-Shannon divergence, calculated on the top 100 TCRbeta sequences ranked by frequency, was used to quantify repertoire divergence. When a sample had multiple sequencing runs, each run was corrected for sorting error separately and the runs were then pooled. Sourced from immuneACCESS, this table was stored by TCRdb with only in-frame sequences that have V and J called. A share of the clones is absent; for the studies checked, an unresolved V gene accounts for under half, and the remainder has no known explanation. The V and J calls and clone size come from that table; D and trimming were worked out from the DNA. In this sample the table shows about 240,000 clones, 65% to 85% of which occur a single time. The biggest ten clones account for 0.64% of the sample.

Thawed PBMCs were FACS-sorted into unstimulated Tregs (CD4+CD25+CD127-), CD4+ non-Tregs (CD4+CD25-), CD4 cells and CD8 cells. Healthy control blood was obtained either as purchased buffy coats or from healthy volunteers. Healthy control blood was separated into PBMCs by Ficoll density gradient and cryopreserved, and patient PBMCs were collected both before and after transplant. The sequencing sample was made of CD4+ T cells from blood. The clonotype was recovered from a human donor in good health. The V and J genes are TRBV7-9 and TRBJ1-4; TRBD1 is a weak D gene call, 6 bases matching. The nucleotides read TGTGCCAGCAGATTGGGGGCCGGCGATGAAAAACTGTTTTTT. Translated, this is CASRLGAGDEKLFF.